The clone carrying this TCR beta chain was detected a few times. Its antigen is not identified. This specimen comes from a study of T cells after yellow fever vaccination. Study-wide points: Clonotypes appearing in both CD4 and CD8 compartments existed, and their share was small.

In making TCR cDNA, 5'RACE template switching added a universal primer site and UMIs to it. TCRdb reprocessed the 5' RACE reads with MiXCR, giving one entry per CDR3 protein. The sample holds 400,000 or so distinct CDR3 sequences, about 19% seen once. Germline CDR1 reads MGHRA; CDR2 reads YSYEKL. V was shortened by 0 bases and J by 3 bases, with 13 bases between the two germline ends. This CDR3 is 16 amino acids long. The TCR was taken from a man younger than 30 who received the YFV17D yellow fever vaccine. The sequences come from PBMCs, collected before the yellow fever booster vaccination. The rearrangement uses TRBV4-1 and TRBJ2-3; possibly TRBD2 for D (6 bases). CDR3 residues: CASSQDGWAGTDTQYF. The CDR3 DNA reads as TGCGCCAGCAGCCAAGATGGTTGGGCGGGGACAGATACGCAGTATTTT.